The next 2 T cell receptor beta chains were all read from a single sample in a study of T cell changes during pregnancy in multiple sclerosis (dated by TCRdb to the late 2010s). Library preparation used the immunoSEQ multiplex PCR assay. TCRdb holds this immuneACCESS table with in-frame rearrangements only. Some clones are missing; in checked studies, unresolved V genes explain under half, and the rest has no known cause. This sample comprises around 96,000 clones, over 80% of them detected only once. Jointly, the top ten make up 3.5% to 4.5% of the sample. Sequencing used peripheral blood, obtained in the first trimester of pregnancy. Receptor source: a female donor with multiple sclerosis, enrolled in a pregnancy study.

This chain uses TRBV27 with TRBJ1-6; D is unresolved. Per the germline V gene, CDR1 is MNHEY and CDR2 is SMNVEV (reference sequence). V lost 6 bases, J lost 12 bases, and 15 bases lay in between. CDR3 size: 13 residues. CDR3 amino acids: CASRREGEGPLHF. CDR3 sequence (DNA): TGTGCCAGCAGGAGAGAGGGCGAAGGACCCCTCCACTTT.

V and J are TRBV6-5 and TRBJ1-1; D unclear. Trimming pared 0 bases from V and 5 bases from J, leaving 10 bases between. The CDR3 loop spans 14 amino acids. CDR1 and CDR2 from the germline V gene are MNHEY and SVGAGI. The CDR3 DNA reads as TGTGCCAGCAGTTACTCGGAGGGTACGACTGAAGCTTTCTTT. Amino acids: CASSYSEGTTEAFF.